This entry lists 20 T cell receptor beta chains sequenced from one sample in a study of naive and memory T cell subsets. An oligonucleotide containing a UMI was ligated to the 3' end of TCR cDNA. Ligated cDNA underwent four rounds of PCR with nested alpha and beta constant region primers and SP2. A single record per CDR3 protein comes from TCRdb applying MiXCR to the 5' RACE reads. The table includes roughly 30,000 distinct CDR3 sequences, 16% detected once. The receptors derive from a female donor in good health.

This clonotype was picked up a small number of times. V is TRBV29-1 and J is TRBJ2-2, with a possible D match to TRBD2 (6 bases). The V gene lost 5 bases and the J gene lost 2 bases, with 15 bases spanning the gap. CDR1 and CDR2 (germline): SQVTM, ANQGSEA. This CDR3 has 15 residues. The CDR3 sequence: CSVLPTSRNTGELFF. The CDR3 DNA reads TGCAGCGTTCTCCCCACTAGCAGAAACACCGGGGAGCTGTTTTTT.

This clonotype is medium-sized. The chain couples TRBV5-5 to TRBJ2-7; 7 nucleotides align to TRBD1. The germline CDR1 and CDR2 sequences are SGHKS and YYEKEE (reference sequence). The CDR3 is 15 amino acids. V gave up 4 bases and J gave up 6 bases; unmatched junction bases: 13. CDR3 sequence reads: CASSHGQVAVVEQYF. CDR3 DNA sequence: TGTGCCAGCAGCCATGGACAGGTAGCAGTTGTCGAGCAGTACTTC.

This clonotype was found a few times. V gene TRBV9 combines with J gene TRBJ2-1; 12 bases align to TRBD2. This CDR3 region has 19 residues. The J segment lost 8 bases and the V segment lost 3 bases, leaving 18 bases of the junction unmatched. Germline CDR1 reads SGDLS; CDR2 reads YYNGEE. CDR3 sequence reads: CASSDGTVTSGGPQDEQFF. Written as DNA, the CDR3 is TGTGCCAGCAGCGATGGGACAGTTACTAGCGGGGGGCCCCAAGATGAGCAGTTCTTC.

This clonotype was seen ten or more times. The V and J genes are TRBV14 and TRBJ2-3, with 8 bases matching TRBD1. Looked up from germline, CDR1 is SGHDN and CDR2 is FVKESK. J was trimmed by 1 base and V by 4 bases; bases with no gene match: 10. The CDR3 totals 17 residues. CDR3 loop: CASSRSTGVSRTDTQYF. Written as DNA, the CDR3 is TGTGCCAGCAGCCGGTCGACAGGGGTTAGTCGCACAGATACGCAGTATTTT.

The chain links TRBV6-2 or TRBV6-3 to TRBJ2-1, with D perhaps given as TRBD1 or TRBD2 (5 bases each). V was shortened by 5 bases and J by 7 bases, with 12 bases between the two germline ends. Germline assignment: CDR1 MNHEY and CDR2 SVGEGT. The CDR3 covers 13 residues. CDR3 loop: CASSTTRGNEQFF. CDR3 in DNA: TGTGCCAGCAGTACGACGAGGGGAAATGAGCAGTTCTTC.

This clonotype occurred a few times. The gene calls are TRBV6-5 and TRBJ2-6; either TRBD1 or TRBD2 may supply D (5 bases each). The germline CDR1 and CDR2 sequences are MNHEY and SVGAGI. This CDR3 contains 16 residues. Trimming took 2 bases from V and 2 from J, leaving 10 bases between them. The CDR3 loop reads CASSYLGTPGANVLTF. In DNA form, the CDR3 reads TGTGCCAGCAGTTACCTGGGGACCCCTGGGGCCAACGTCCTGACTTTC.

In this sample, this clonotype is medium-sized. The gene calls are TRBV18 and TRBJ2-7; the match to TRBD2 covers 7 bases. The CDR3 contains 12 residues. Per the germline V gene, CDR1 is KGHSH and CDR2 is LQKENI. After removal of 2 bases from V and 6 bases from J, the junction contained 1 base not matched to a gene. The CDR3 nucleotides are TGTGCCAGCTCACCAAGGGAGGGCGAGCAGTACTTC. This translates into CASSPREGEQYF. The full variable domain, rest sourced from reference TRBV18 and TRBJ2-7, is NAGVMQNPRHLVRRRGQEARLRCSPMKGHSHVYWYRQLPEEGLKFMVYLQKENIIDESGMPKERFSAEFPKEGPSILRIQQVVRGDSAAYFCASSPREGEQYFGPGTRLTVT.

This clonotype was seen repeatedly, ten times or more. This chain connects TRBV20-1 to TRBJ2-2; D is perhaps TRBD1 or TRBD2 (5 bases each). Trimming removed 3 bases at V and 4 bases at J, with 12 bases between. Germline CDR1 and CDR2: DFQATT and SNEGSKA (reference sequence). The CDR3 extends over 14 amino acids. The CDR3 loop reads CSASGGTGTGELFF. The CDR3 coding sequence is TGCAGTGCTAGCGGTGGGACGGGCACCGGGGAGCTGTTTTTT.

The gene calls are TRBV5-5 and TRBJ1-1; D may be TRBD1 (5 bases). Trimming left V 7 bases short and J 0 bases short, with 10 bases between. Per the germline V gene, CDR1 is SGHKS and CDR2 is YYEKEE (reference sequence). CDR3 length: 13 residues. DNA for the CDR3: TGTGCCAGCGGGGGGGACTTGAACACTGAAGCTTTCTTT. Amino acid sequence: CASGGDLNTEAFF.

This clonotype was detected ten times or more. The CDR3 nucleotides read TGTGCCAGCGGTCGGGGAAGCGGGGAGCTGTTTTTT. It is translated as CASGRGSGELFF. The rearrangement uses TRBV6-5 and TRBJ2-2; maybe TRBD2 (5 bases). The CDR3 contains 12 residues. Trimming cost V 8 bases and J 7 bases, with 11 bases left between them. Per the germline V gene, CDR1 is MNHEY and CDR2 is SVGAGI.

The chain combines TRBV5-1 with TRBJ1-1; TRBD1 might be the D (6 bases). Trimming removed 1 base at V and 4 bases at J, with 8 bases between. Germline lookup yields CDR1 SGHRS and CDR2 YFSETQ. The CDR3 consists of 13 residues. The DNA of the CDR3 is TGCGCCAGCAGCTTGTCGGGGGCCACTGAAGCTTTCTTT. Translated: CASSLSGATEAFF.

This clonotype was detected ten times or more. This rearrangement joins TRBV7-3 to TRBJ2-5; TRBD1 agrees at 8 bases. V lost 5 bases to trimming and J lost 4 bases; unmatched junction nucleotides: 3. The germline CDR1 and CDR2 sequences are SGHTA and FQGTGA. The CDR3 totals 13 residues. The CDR3 region is CASSPDRGETQYF. The CDR3 region has the DNA TGTGCCAGCAGCCCAGACAGGGGAGAGACCCAGTACTTC. Full variable domain (missing parts from reference TRBV7-3 and TRBJ2-5): GAGVSQTPSNKVTEKGKYVELRCDPISGHTALYWYRQSLGQGPEFLIYFQGTGAADDSGLPNDRFFAVRPEGSVSTLKIQRTERGDSAVYLCASSPDRGETQYFGPGTRLLVL.

This rearrangement joins TRBV20-1 to TRBJ2-1; tentatively, D is TRBD1 (6 bases). Germline CDR1 reads DFQATT; CDR2 reads SNEGSKA (reference sequence). The CDR3 runs 14 residues. V lost 4 bases and J lost 4, with 14 bases in between. In nucleotides, the CDR3 is TGCAGTGCTAAGGGGGATACCCGTTACAATGAGCAGTTCTTC. This codes for CSAKGDTRYNEQFF.

Note on this clonotype: This may be a read error, as it is one base from a much larger clone. The rearrangement joins TRBV2 to TRBJ2-1; no clear D gene. V gave up 1 base and J gave up 0 bases, with 10 bases separating them. The CDR3 runs 16 residues. Looked up from germline, CDR1 is SNHLY and CDR2 is FYNNEI. This CDR3 is CASSEEISISYNEQFF. The CDR3 nucleotides read TGTGCCAGCAGTGAAGAAATCTCGATCTCCTACAATGAGCAGTTCTTC.

A few counts support this clonotype. The CDR3 reads CGGGYTGELFF. The CDR3 region has the DNA TGCGGGGGAGGGTACACCGGGGAGCTGTTTTTT. The rearrangement links TRBV29-1 to TRBJ2-2, with 7 bases aligning to TRBD2. The CDR3 sequence is 11 residues long. Germline V gives CDR1 SQVTM, CDR2 ANQGSEA.

The chain combines TRBV5-1 with TRBJ2-1, with no clear D. The CDR3 is 14 residues long. The germline gives CDR1 SGHRS, CDR2 YFSETQ. V lost 1 base, J lost 4 bases, and 9 bases lay in between. The CDR3: CASSLSSEYNEQFF. The CDR3 DNA reads TGCGCCAGCAGCTTGAGTTCAGAGTACAATGAGCAGTTCTTC.

This sequence joins TRBV10-2 and TRBJ1-1; 9 bases fit TRBD1. CDR1 and CDR2 (germline): WSHSY, SAAADI. The V gene end was trimmed by 7 bases and the J gene end by 4 bases; junction bases not matched to a gene: 7. The CDR3 consists of 14 residues. Here the CDR3 reads CASTLQGAGTEAFF. CDR3 bases: TGCGCCAGCACCCTACAGGGGGCTGGCACTGAAGCTTTCTTT.

This clonotype is medium-sized in the sample. The V and J genes are TRBV5-1 and TRBJ2-2; D unresolved. The CDR3 is 16 amino acids. V shed 0 bases and J shed 6 bases, with 15 bases lying between them. Per germline, CDR1 SGHRS and CDR2 YFSETQ. As DNA, the CDR3 is TGCGCCAGCAGCTTGGCCGGAAGCGAAGTTTCCGGGGAGCTGTTTTTT. It translates to CASSLAGSEVSGELFF.

This clonotype came up many times. The V call is TRBV7-6, the J call TRBJ2-1; 7 nucleotides agree with TRBD2. From germline, CDR1 is SGHVS and CDR2 FNYEAQ. The CDR3 consists of 15 residues. V was pared by 5 bases and J by 6 bases, with 10 bases of the junction left unmatched. CDR3 sequence (DNA): TGTGCCAGCAGCCCCGATATCGGGGGGTTCAATGAGCAGTTCTTC. As protein: CASSPDIGGFNEQFF.

V and J are TRBV12-3 or TRBV12-4 and TRBJ1-1, with no clear D. This CDR3 contains 15 residues. Trimming removed 8 bases at V and 1 base at J, with 17 bases between. CDR3 DNA: TGTGCCAGCTCACTCCAGCCGGGTCGGAACACTGAAGCTTTCTTT. Translation: CASSLQPGRNTEAFF.